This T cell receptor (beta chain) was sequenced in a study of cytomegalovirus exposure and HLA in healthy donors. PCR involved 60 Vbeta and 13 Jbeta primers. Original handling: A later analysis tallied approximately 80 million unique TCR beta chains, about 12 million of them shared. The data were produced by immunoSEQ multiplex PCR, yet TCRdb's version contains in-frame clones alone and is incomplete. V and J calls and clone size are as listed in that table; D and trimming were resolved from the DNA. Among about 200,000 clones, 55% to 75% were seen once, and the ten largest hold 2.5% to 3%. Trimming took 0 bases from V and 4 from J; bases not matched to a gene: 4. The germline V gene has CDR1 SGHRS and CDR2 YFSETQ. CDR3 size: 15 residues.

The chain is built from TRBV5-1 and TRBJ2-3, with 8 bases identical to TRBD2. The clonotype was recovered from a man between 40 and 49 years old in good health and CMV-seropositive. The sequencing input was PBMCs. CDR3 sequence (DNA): TGCGCCAGCAGCTTGGTGAGCGGGGGCGCAGATACGCAGTATTTT. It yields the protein CASSLVSGGADTQYF.